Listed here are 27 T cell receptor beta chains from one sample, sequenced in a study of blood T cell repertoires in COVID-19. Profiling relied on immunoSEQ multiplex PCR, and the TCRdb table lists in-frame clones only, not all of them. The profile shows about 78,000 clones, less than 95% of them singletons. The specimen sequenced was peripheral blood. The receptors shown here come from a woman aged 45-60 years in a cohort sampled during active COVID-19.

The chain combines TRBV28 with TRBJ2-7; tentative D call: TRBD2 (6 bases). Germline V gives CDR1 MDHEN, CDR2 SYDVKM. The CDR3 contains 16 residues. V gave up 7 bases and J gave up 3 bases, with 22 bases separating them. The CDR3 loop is CASTAPVETDYYEQYF. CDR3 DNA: TGTGCCAGCACCGCCCCAGTTGAAACGGACTACTACGAGCAGTACTTC. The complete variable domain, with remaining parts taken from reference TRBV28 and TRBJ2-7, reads DVKVTQSSRYLVKRTGEKVFLECVQDMDHENMFWYRQDPGLGLRLIYFSYDVKMKEKGDIPEGYSVSREKKERFSLILESASTNQTSMYLCASTAPVETDYYEQYFGPGTRLTVT.

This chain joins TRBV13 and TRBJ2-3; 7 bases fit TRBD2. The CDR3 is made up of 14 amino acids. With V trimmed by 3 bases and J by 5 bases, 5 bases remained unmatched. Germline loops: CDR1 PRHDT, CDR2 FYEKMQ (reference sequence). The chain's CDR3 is CASSFGGEGDTQYF. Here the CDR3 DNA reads TGTGCCAGCAGCTTCGGAGGGGAGGGAGATACGCAGTATTTT.

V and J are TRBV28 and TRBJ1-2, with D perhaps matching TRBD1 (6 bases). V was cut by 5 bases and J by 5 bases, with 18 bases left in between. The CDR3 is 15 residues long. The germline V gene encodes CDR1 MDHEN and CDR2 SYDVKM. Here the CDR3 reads CASSPGGEGSYGYTF. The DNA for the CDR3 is TGTGCCAGCAGTCCGGGGGGCGAGGGGTCGTATGGCTACACCTTC.

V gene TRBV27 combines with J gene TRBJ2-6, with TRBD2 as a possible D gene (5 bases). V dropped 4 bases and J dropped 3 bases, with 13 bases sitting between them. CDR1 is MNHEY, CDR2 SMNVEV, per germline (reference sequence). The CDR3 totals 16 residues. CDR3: CASSSPGDRGANVLTF. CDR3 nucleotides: TGTGCCAGCAGTTCGCCCGGGGATCGTGGGGCCAACGTCCTGACTTTC. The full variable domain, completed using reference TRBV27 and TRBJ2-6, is EAQVTQNPRYLITVTGKKLTVTCSQNMNHEYMSWYRQDPGLGLRQIYYSMNVEVTDKGDVPEGYKVSRKEKRNFPLILESPSPNQTSLYFCASSSPGDRGANVLTFGAGSRLTVL.

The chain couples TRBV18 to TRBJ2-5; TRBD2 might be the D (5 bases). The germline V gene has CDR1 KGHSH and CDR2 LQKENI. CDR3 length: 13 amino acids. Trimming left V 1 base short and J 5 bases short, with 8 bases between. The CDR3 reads CASSPRTGETQYF. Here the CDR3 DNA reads TGTGCCAGCTCACCACGTACGGGGGAGACCCAGTACTTC. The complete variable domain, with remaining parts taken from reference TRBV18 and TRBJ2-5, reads NAGVMQNPRHLVRRRGQEARLRCSPMKGHSHVYWYRQLPEEGLKFMVYLQKENIIDESGMPKERFSAEFPKEGPSILRIQQVVRGDSAAYFCASSPRTGETQYFGPGTRLLVL.

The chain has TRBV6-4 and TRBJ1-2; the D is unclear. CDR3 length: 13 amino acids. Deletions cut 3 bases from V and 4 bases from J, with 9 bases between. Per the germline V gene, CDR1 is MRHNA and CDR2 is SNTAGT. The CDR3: CASSDGHFYGYTF. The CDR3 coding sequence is TGTGCCAGCAGTGATGGGCATTTCTATGGCTACACCTTC.

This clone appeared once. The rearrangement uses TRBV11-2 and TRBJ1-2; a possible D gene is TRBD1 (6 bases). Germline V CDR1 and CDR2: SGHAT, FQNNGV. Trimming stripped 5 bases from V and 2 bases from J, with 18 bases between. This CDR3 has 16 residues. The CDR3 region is CASSASSRDTNYGYTF. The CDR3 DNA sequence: TGTGCCAGCAGCGCCTCTAGCCGGGACACCAACTATGGCTACACCTTC.

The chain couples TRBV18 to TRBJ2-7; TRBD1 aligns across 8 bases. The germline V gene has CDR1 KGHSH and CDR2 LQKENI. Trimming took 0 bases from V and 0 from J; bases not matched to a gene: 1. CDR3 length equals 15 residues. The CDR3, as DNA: TGTGCCAGCTCACCACCCGGGACAGGCTCCTACGAGCAGTACTTC. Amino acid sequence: CASSPPGTGSYEQYF.

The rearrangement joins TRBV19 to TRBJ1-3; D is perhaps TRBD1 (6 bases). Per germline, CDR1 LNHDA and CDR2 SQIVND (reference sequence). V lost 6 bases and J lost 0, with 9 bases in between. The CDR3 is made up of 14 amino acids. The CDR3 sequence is CASSQGSSGNTIYF. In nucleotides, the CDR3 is TGTGCCAGTAGCCAGGGGAGCTCTGGAAACACCATATATTTT. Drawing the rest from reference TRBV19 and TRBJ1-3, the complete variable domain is DGGITQSPKYLFRKEGQNVTLSCEQNLNHDAMYWYRQDPGQGLRLIYYSQIVNDFQKGDIAEGYSVSREKKESFPLTVTSAQKNPTAFYLCASSQGSSGNTIYFGEGSWLTVV.

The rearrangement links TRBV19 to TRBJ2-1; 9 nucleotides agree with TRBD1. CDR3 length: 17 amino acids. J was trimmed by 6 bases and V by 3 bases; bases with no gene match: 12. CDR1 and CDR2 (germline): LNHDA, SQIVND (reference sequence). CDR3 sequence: CASSILPRQGVINEQFF. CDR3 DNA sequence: TGTGCCAGTAGTATCCTACCCCGACAGGGGGTAATCAATGAGCAGTTCTTC.

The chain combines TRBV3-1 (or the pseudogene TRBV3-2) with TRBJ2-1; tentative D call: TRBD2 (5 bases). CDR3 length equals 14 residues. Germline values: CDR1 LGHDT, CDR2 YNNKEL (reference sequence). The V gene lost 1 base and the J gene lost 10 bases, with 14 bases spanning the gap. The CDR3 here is CASSQVGGLGEQFF. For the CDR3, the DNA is TGTGCCAGCAGCCAAGTGGGCGGGTTGGGCGAGCAGTTCTTC.

The chain's CDR3 is CASSETGANEKLFF. CDR3 DNA sequence: TGTGCCAGTAGTGAAACAGGGGCCAATGAAAAACTGTTTTTT. V gene TRBV19 combines with J gene TRBJ1-4; TRBD1 matches at 7 bases. This CDR3 contains 14 residues. The trim removed 5 bases at V and 5 bases at J, leaving 5 bases unmatched. Per germline, CDR1 LNHDA and CDR2 SQIVND (reference sequence).

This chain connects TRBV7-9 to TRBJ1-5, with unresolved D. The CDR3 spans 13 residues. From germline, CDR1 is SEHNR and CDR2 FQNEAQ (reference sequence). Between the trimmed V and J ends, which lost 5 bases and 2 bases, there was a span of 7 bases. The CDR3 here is CASSAEGNQPQHF. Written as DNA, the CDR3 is TGTGCCAGCAGCGCAGAGGGCAATCAGCCCCAGCATTTT.

CDR3 coding DNA: TGCGCCAGCAGCCTGCGACAGAGATACTCCTACAATGAGCAGTTCTTC. Its translation: CASSLRQRYSYNEQFF. The rearrangement links TRBV5-1 to TRBJ2-1; D might be TRBD1 (5 bases). This CDR3 comprises 16 residues. V was trimmed by 4 bases and J by 0 bases, leaving 14 bases between them. In germline, CDR1 is SGHRS, CDR2 YFSETQ.

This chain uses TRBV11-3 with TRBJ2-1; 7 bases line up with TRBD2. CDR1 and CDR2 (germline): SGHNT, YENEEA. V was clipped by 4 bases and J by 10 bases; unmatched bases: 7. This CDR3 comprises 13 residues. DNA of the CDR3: TGTGCCAGCAGCTGGGGGGGGAGGTTGGAGCAGTTCTTC. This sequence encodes CASSWGGRLEQFF.

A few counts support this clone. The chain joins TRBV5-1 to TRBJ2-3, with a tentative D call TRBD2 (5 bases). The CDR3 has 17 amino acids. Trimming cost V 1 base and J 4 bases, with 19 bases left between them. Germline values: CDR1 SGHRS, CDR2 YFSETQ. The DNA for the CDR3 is TGCGCCAGCAGCTTGATGCTGATGCCGAGGGCCTCAGATACGCAGTATTTT. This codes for CASSLMLMPRASDTQYF.

The CDR3 region is CASRWGDEQYF. CDR3 bases: TGTGCCAGCAGATGGGGGGACGAGCAGTACTTC. This chain joins TRBV12-3 or TRBV12-4 and TRBJ2-7; D possibly corresponds to TRBD2 (6 bases). The CDR3 has 11 residues. The V end was cut by 6 bases, the J end by 5 bases, with 8 bases between.

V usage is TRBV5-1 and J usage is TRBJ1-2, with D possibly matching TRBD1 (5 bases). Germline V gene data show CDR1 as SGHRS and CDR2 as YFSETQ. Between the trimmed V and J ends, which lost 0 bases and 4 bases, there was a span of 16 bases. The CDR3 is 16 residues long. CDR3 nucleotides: TGCGCCAGCAGCTTGGCGGGAGACAGTGGTGCCTATGGCTACACCTTC. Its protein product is CASSLAGDSGAYGYTF.

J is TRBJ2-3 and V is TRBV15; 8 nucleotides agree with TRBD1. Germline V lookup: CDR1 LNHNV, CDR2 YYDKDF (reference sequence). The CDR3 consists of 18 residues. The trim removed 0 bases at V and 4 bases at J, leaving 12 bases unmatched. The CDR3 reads CATSRDGNRGYIADTQYF. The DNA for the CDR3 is TGTGCCACCAGCAGAGATGGGAACAGGGGGTATATTGCAGATACGCAGTATTTT.

CDR3 residues: CASSLYRHTGELFF. Here the CDR3 DNA reads TGTGCCAGCAGTTTATATCGTCACACCGGGGAGCTGTTTTTT. The rearrangement uses TRBV27 and TRBJ2-2; D ambiguous. V dropped 1 base and J dropped 3 bases, with 6 bases sitting between them. Per germline, CDR1 MNHEY and CDR2 SMNVEV (reference sequence). The CDR3 runs to 14 residues.

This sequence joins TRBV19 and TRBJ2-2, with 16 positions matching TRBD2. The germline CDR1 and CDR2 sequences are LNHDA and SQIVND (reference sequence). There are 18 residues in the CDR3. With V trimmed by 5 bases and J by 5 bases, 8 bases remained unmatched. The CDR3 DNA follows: TGTGCCAGTAGTTCGAAGGGACTAGCGGGAGGGCCGACCGGGGAGCTGTTTTTT. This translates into CASSSKGLAGGPTGELFF.

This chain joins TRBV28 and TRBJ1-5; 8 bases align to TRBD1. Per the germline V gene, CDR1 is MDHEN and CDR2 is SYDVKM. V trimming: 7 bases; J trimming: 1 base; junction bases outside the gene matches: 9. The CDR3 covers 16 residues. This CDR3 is CASTGTGLPSNQPQHF. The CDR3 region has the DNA TGTGCCAGCACTGGGACAGGACTACCGAGCAATCAGCCCCAGCATTTT.

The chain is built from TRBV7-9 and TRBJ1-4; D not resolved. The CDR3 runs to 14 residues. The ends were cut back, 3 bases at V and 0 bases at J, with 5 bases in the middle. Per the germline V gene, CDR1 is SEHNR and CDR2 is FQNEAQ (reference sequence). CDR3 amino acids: CASSLSATNEKLFF. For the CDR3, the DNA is TGTGCCAGCAGCTTGTCTGCAACTAATGAAAAACTGTTTTTT.

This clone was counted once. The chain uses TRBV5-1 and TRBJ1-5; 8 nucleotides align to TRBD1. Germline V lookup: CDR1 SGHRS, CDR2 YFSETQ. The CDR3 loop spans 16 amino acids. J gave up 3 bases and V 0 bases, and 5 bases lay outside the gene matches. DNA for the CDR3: TGCGCCAGCAGCTTGGGAGGACAGGGACCCAATCAGCCCCAGCATTTT. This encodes CASSLGGQGPNQPQHF.

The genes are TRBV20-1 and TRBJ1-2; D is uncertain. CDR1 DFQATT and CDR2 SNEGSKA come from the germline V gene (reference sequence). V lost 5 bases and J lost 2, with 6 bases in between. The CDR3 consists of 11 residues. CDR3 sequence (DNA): TGCAGTGCTCACCTAAACTATGGCTACACCTTC. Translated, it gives CSAHLNYGYTF.

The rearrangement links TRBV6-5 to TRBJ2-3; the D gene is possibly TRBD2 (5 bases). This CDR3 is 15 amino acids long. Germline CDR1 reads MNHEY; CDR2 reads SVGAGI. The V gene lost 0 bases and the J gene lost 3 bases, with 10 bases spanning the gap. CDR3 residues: CASSYSSASTDTQYF. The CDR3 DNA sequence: TGTGCCAGCAGTTACTCTAGCGCATCGACAGATACGCAGTATTTT.

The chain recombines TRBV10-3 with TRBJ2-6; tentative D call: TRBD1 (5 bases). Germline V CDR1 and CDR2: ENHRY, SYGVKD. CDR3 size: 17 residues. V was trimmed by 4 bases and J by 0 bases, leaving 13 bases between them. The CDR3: CAISATDLGSGANVLTF. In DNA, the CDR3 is TGTGCCATCAGTGCGACAGATTTAGGCTCTGGGGCCAACGTCCTGACTTTC.